A single TCR beta chain is shown here with its context. What it binds is not known. From blood CD8+ and CD4+ T cells, the TCR beta chain was sequenced. V was clipped by 1 base and J by 9 bases, with 13 bases between them. The V gene's germline CDR1 is SGHTA and CDR2 FQGNSA. This CDR3 spans 14 amino acids. RNA amounts of about 0.45 to 1 ug underwent reverse transcription with random hexamers. With immunoSEQ multiplex PCR, TCR beta CDR3 was amplified across 54 Vbeta and 13 Jbeta. TCRdb reanalysed the immunoSEQ multiplex PCR reads using MiXCR and keeps one entry per CDR3 protein. The table lists about 140,000 distinct CDR3 sequences, about 95% of them singletons. The source of the sample is a study of CD8 T cells in Susac syndrome. Study outcomes and limitations: The CD4+ T cell repertoire of patients with Susac syndrome showed no detectable clonal expansion.

The gene calls are TRBV7-2 and TRBJ2-1, with D possibly being TRBD2 (5 bases). The material sequenced was CD4+ T cells from PBMCs. The sequence came from a human donor with Susac syndrome. CDR3 DNA: TGTGCCAGCAGCTTAGGGGGAGAGGCGGGTGAGCAGTTCTTC. It yields the protein CASSLGGEAGEQFF.